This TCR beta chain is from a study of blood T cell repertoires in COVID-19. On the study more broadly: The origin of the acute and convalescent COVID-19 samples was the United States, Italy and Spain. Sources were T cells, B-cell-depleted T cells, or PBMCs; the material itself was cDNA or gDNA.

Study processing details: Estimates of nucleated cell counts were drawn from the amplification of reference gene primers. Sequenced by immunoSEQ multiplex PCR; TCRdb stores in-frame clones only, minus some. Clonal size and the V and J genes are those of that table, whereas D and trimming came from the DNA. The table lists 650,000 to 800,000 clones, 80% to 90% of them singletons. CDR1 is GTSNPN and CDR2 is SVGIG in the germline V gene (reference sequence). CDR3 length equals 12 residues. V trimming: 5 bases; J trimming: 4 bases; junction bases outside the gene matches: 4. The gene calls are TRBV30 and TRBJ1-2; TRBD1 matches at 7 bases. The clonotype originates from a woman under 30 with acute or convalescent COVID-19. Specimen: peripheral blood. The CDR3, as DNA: TGTGCCTGGCTGACAGGGCCCTATGGCTACACCTTC. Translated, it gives CAWLTGPYGYTF.